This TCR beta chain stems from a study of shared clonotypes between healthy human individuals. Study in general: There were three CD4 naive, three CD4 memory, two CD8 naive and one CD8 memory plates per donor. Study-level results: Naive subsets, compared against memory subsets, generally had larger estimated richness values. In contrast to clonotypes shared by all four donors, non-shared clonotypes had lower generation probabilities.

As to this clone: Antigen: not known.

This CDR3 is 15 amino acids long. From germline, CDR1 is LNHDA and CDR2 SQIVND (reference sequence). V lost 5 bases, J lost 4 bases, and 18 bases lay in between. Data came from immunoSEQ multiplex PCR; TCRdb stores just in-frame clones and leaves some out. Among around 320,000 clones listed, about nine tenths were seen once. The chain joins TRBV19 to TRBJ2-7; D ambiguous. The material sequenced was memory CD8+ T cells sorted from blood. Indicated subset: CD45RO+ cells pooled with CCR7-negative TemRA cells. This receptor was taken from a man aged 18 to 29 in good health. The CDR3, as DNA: TGTGCCAGTAGTGTCTCGGTAACAGCGCTTTACGAGCAGTACTTC. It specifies CASSVSVTALYEQYF. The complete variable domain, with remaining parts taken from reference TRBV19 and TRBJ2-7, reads DGGITQSPKYLFRKEGQNVTLSCEQNLNHDAMYWYRQDPGQGLRLIYYSQIVNDFQKGDIAEGYSVSREKKESFPLTVTSAQKNPTAFYLCASSVSVTALYEQYFGPGTRLTVT.